A single sample gave rise to the 8 T cell receptor beta chains below, sequenced in a study of lung T cells in sarcoidosis with Löfgren's syndrome. TCRdb used MiXCR to reprocess the reads, holding one entry per CDR3 protein. The data contain 6,500 to 9,000 distinct CDR3 sequences, roughly 21% of them singletons. The sequencing sample was made of CD4+ T cells from bronchoalveolar lavage fluid. Receptors originate from a human donor with sarcoidosis (Löfgren's syndrome or another form), or a control subject (not recorded which).

This clonotype showed up many times. The chain has TRBV4-2 and TRBJ2-3; D is unresolved. Trimming cost V 0 bases and J 11 bases, with 9 bases left between them. The V gene's germline CDR1 is LGHNA and CDR2 YNFKEQ. The CDR3 has 12 residues. The CDR3 loop is CASSQDRTGQYF. In DNA form, the CDR3 reads TGTGCCAGCAGCCAAGATAGGACGGGGCAGTATTTT.

This clonotype was counted between two and nine times. V is TRBV5-1 and J is TRBJ1-6; 9 nucleotides match TRBD1. Germline-derived CDR1 and CDR2 are SGHRS and YFSETQ. This CDR3 is 14 amino acids long. V lost 6 bases and J lost 9; bases outside the gene matches: 7. In nucleotides, the CDR3 is TGCGCCAGCAAGGAGGGGACAGGGACTTCACCCCTCCACTTT. It yields the protein CASKEGTGTSPLHF. Complete variable domain (other parts from reference TRBV5-1 and TRBJ1-6): KAGVTQTPRYLIKTRGQQVTLSCSPISGHRSVSWYQQTPGQGLQFLFEYFSETQRNKGNFPGRFSGRQFSNSRSEMNVSTLELGDSALYLCASKEGTGTSPLHFGNGTRLTVT.

This clonotype is labeled medium-sized. V is TRBV12-3 or TRBV12-4 and J is TRBJ2-1, with D possibly matching TRBD2 (6 bases). This CDR3 is built from 15 residues. Trimming cost V 3 bases and J 7 bases, with 16 bases left between them. CDR3: CASSFLGTVLNEQFF. The CDR3 nucleotides read TGTGCCAGCAGTTTTCTCGGGACTGTGTTAAATGAGCAGTTCTTC.

This CDR3 is CASSALPRNTIYF. CDR3 sequence (DNA): TGTGCCAGCAGTGCGCTACCCCGAAACACCATATATTTT. This rearrangement joins TRBV2 to TRBJ1-3; D unclear. Germline assignment: CDR1 SNHLY and CDR2 FYNNEI. The CDR3 runs to 13 residues. V gave up 4 bases and J gave up 5 bases, with 9 bases separating them.

This clonotype was counted once. The genes are TRBV7-6 and TRBJ2-5; 8 bases are a match to TRBD2. V lost 6 bases, J lost 9 bases, and 9 bases stayed unmatched. The germline V gene has CDR1 SGHVS and CDR2 FNYEAQ. This CDR3 region has 13 residues. CDR3 in amino acids: CASRHGRAGAQYF. The CDR3 DNA follows: TGTGCCAGCAGACACGGGAGGGCCGGGGCCCAGTACTTC. Drawing the rest from reference TRBV7-6 and TRBJ2-5, the complete variable domain is GAGVSQSPRYKVTKRGQDVALRCDPISGHVSLYWYRQALGQGPEFLTYFNYEAQQDKSGLPNDRFSAERPEGSISTLTIQRTEQRDSAMYRCASRHGRAGAQYFGPGTRLLVL.

This clonotype was found many times. The V call is TRBV6-6, the J call TRBJ1-6, with D perhaps matching TRBD1 (5 bases). The CDR3 extends over 14 amino acids. The V gene lost 2 bases and the J gene lost 6 bases, with 8 bases spanning the gap. Germline CDR1 is MNHNY and CDR2 is SVGAGI (reference sequence). The CDR3 loop is CASSYETANSPLHF. CDR3 DNA sequence: TGTGCCAGCAGTTACGAGACAGCTAATTCACCCCTCCACTTT.

This clonotype was detected many times. The V and J genes are TRBV7-2 and TRBJ2-5; no reliable D call. Per the germline V gene, CDR1 is SGHTA and CDR2 is FQGNSA. V lost 1 base, J lost 2 bases, and 8 bases lay in between. The CDR3 contains 14 residues. This CDR3 is CASSLVWGQETQYF. CDR3 nucleotides: TGTGCCAGCAGCTTAGTGTGGGGACAAGAGACCCAGTACTTC.

This clonotype has a count of ten or more. V gene TRBV18 combines with J gene TRBJ1-1; TRBD1 is a possible D gene (6 bases). With 6 bases removed from V and 8 bases from J, the gap between germline ends came to 22 bases. This CDR3 is built from 15 residues. The germline V gene encodes CDR1 KGHSH and CDR2 LQKENI. CDR3 region: CASSPPGDTRQEAFF. CDR3 coding DNA: TGTGCCAGCTCCCCGCCCGGGGACACTCGCCAGGAAGCTTTCTTT.